This entry lists 2 T cell receptor beta chains sequenced from one sample in a study of regulatory T cells in long-lasting Graves disease. To make TCR beta libraries, researchers used iRepertoire HTBI primers and Arm-PCR of CDR3 regions. TCRdb called the multiplex PCR reads again in MiXCR, with one record for every CDR3 protein. Seen here are roughly 610,000 distinct CDR3 sequences, more than 15% observed once, and the top ten hold approximately 12%. Time point meaning: newly diagnosed GD, antithyroid drugs for less than 3 months. The TCR library was prepared using RNA isolated from PBMCs. The same specimen was also included in a second study, on T cells in Graves' hyperthyroidism and ophthalmopathy.

Specimen: peripheral blood mononuclear cells (PBMCs), collected at new diagnosis, from a patient treated with antithyroid drugs. Receptors originate from a man aged 18 to 35 with Graves disease.

This clonotype showed up just a few times. The gene calls are TRBV4-1 and TRBJ1-1; D call uncertain. Trimming shortened V by 1 base and J by 7 bases, and 16 bases separated the two germline ends. Germline V gene sequence: CDR1 MGHRA, CDR2 YSYEKL. CDR3 length equals 15 residues. The DNA for the CDR3 is TGCGCCAGCAGCCAAGCCGAGATCTCACGGCGTGAAGCTTTCTTT. Amino acid sequence: CASSQAEISRREAFF.

This clonotype was found many times. The DNA for the CDR3 is TGCAGCGCGGGACTAGCGAGCTCCTACGAGCAGTACTTC. This sequence encodes CSAGLASSYEQYF. This chain uses TRBV29-1 with TRBJ2-7; 10 bases match TRBD2. Germline assignment: CDR1 SQVTM and CDR2 ANQGSEA. The trim removed 7 bases at V and 0 bases at J, leaving 3 bases unmatched. This CDR3 has 13 amino acids.